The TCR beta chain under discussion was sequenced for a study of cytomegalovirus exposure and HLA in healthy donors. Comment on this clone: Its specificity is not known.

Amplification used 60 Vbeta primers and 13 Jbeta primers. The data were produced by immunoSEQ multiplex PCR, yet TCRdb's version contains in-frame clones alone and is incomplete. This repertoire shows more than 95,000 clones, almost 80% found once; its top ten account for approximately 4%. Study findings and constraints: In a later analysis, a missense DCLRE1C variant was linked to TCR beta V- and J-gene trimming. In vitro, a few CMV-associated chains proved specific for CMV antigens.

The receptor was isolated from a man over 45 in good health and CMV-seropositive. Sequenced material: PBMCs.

The CDR3 loop reads CASGVEAEAFF. DNA for the CDR3: TGTGCCAGCGGCGTTGAGGCTGAAGCTTTCTTT. This rearrangement joins TRBV28 to TRBJ1-1; D call uncertain. There are 11 residues in the CDR3. Trimming took 8 bases from V and 6 from J, leaving 10 bases between them. CDR1 and CDR2 (germline): MDHEN, SYDVKM. The full variable domain, rest sourced from reference TRBV28 and TRBJ1-1, is DVKVTQSSRYLVKRTGEKVFLECVQDMDHENMFWYRQDPGLGLRLIYFSYDVKMKEKGDIPEGYSVSREKKERFSLILESASTNQTSMYLCASGVEAEAFFGQGTRLTVV.